The source of this T cell receptor (beta chain) is a study of tumor and adjacent non-tumor tissue in lung cancer. Regarding the study as a whole: TCR diversity was significantly greater in tumor than normal lung tissue.

A modified ARM-PCR protocol with three rounds of nested PCR amplified TCRbeta. TCRdb re-analysed the multiplex PCR reads in MiXCR, keeping a single row per CDR3 protein. The sample lists about 76,000 distinct CDR3 sequences; about four fifths were seen once. With respect to this clonotype: Its antigen is undetermined. At one end the junction does not follow the germline gene, possibly because of a read error.

No cell sorting was done before RNA was extracted from the tissue. The normal lung tissue was taken more than 3 cm from the tumor edge. This receptor was identified in a man aged 55 to 70 with non-small cell lung cancer. Sequenced sample: distant non-tumor lung tissue.

The CDR3 sequence: CSVQIRTWGEEDEQYF. In nucleotides, the CDR3 is TGTAGCGTTCAAATCCGGACATGGGGTGAAGAAGACGAGCAGTACTTC. V gene TRBV29-1 combines with J gene TRBJ2-7; D is possibly TRBD1 or TRBD2 (5 bases each). There are 16 residues in the CDR3. Germline loops: CDR1 SQVTM, CDR2 ANQGSEA.